These 25 T cell receptor beta chains were all obtained from the same sample, sequenced in a study of cytomegalovirus exposure and HLA in healthy donors. A multiplex PCR was run with 60 Vbeta primers and 13 Jbeta primers. Assay: immunoSEQ multiplex PCR; the TCRdb copy retains only in-frame clones and omits some. The table shows 35,000 to 45,000 clones, with roughly 69% occurring only once. The sequenced sample consisted of PBMCs. The receptors come from a man aged 25-40 years in good health and CMV-seronegative.

This clone was counted a single time. The sample has other DNA sequences that encode this CDR3 too. The genes are TRBV11-1 and TRBJ1-1; D is uncertain. Germline CDR1 is SGHAT and CDR2 is FQDESV (reference sequence). This CDR3 comprises 14 residues. Trimming removed 1 base from V and 1 base from J, with 7 bases in between. CDR3 in DNA: TGTGCCAGCAGCTTAGGACAAGGGAACACTGAAGCTTTCTTT. Translation: CASSLGQGNTEAFF.

This clone has only a few counts. The chain has TRBV10-3 and TRBJ2-7, with 11 bases matching TRBD1. Germline lookup yields CDR1 ENHRY and CDR2 SYGVKD. This CDR3 contains 17 residues. V dropped 0 bases and J dropped 3; count of bases not matched to a gene: 7. This chain's CDR3 is CAISESNGQGADYEQYF. CDR3 nucleotide sequence: TGTGCCATCAGTGAGTCGAATGGACAGGGGGCTGACTACGAGCAGTACTTC.

Of note for this clone: As the CDR3 is not closed by the conserved phenylalanine or tryptophan, this likely results from a read error. The J gene is TRBJ1-2, the V gene TRBV28, with TRBD1 matching 7 bases. The CDR3 is 14 residues long. V lost 6 bases, J lost 1 base, and 5 bases stayed unmatched. The V gene's germline CDR1 is MDHEN and CDR2 SYDVKM. Here the CDR3 reads CASRGTANNYGYTL. The DNA of the CDR3 is TGTGCCAGCAGGGGGACAGCGAATAACTATGGCTACACCCTC.

The CDR3 is CAIRIGESPGELFF. The CDR3 nucleotides read TGTGCCATCAGGATAGGGGAATCTCCCGGGGAGCTGTTTTTT. This chain uses TRBV10-3 with TRBJ2-2, with D possibly matching TRBD1 (5 bases). Trimming took off 6 bases at V and 6 bases at J, with 14 bases between the two ends. The CDR3 length is 14 residues. Germline loops: CDR1 ENHRY, CDR2 SYGVKD.

This chain uses TRBV6-5 with TRBJ2-7, with 9 bases fitting TRBD2. The CDR3 length is 16 residues. Germline lookup yields CDR1 MNHEY and CDR2 SVGAGI. The V gene end was trimmed by 0 bases and the J gene end by 1 base; junction bases not matched to a gene: 4. As DNA, the CDR3 is TGTGCCAGCAGTTACTCGACTCTAGCGGGGTCCTACGAGCAGTACTTC. Its protein is CASSYSTLAGSYEQYF.

This chain uses TRBV23-1 with TRBJ2-5; TRBD1 might be the D (6 bases). TRBV23-1 is an ORF, and what it does is uncertain. The V end lost 0 bases, the J end lost 5 bases, and 10 bases lay between the germline ends. The CDR3 is 14 residues long. CDR3 nucleotides: TGCGCCAGCAGTCAATCTTGGGGGCGGGAGACCCAGTACTTC. Amino acid sequence: CASSQSWGRETQYF.

The chain has TRBV5-1 and TRBJ2-7, with TRBD1 as a possible D gene (6 bases). From germline, CDR1 is SGHRS and CDR2 YFSETQ. The CDR3 is made up of 14 amino acids. The V end was cut by 0 bases, the J end by 2 bases, with 9 bases between. The CDR3 DNA reads TGCGCCAGCAGCTTGGGGGACAAAACCTACGAGCAGTACTTC. It codes for CASSLGDKTYEQYF.

This clone appeared a few times. The gene calls are TRBV10-2 and TRBJ1-1; 9 bases map to TRBD1. Trimming removed 2 bases from V and 1 base from J; junction bases left unmatched: 2. Germline CDR1 reads WSHSY; CDR2 reads SAAADI. CDR3 length: 15 amino acids. CDR3 nucleotides: TGCGCCAGCAGTGAGACAGGGGGCAAGAACACTGAAGCTTTCTTT. Translation gives CASSETGGKNTEAFF.

This chain connects TRBV6-5 to TRBJ1-5, with 7 bases lining up with TRBD1. The germline V gene has CDR1 MNHEY and CDR2 SVGAGI. This CDR3 has 15 residues. Trimming cost V 6 bases and J 2 bases; bases outside gene matches: 7. In DNA form, the CDR3 reads TGTGCCAGCAGACTCAGACAGGGTGGCAATCAGCCCCAGCATTTT. Translation: CASRLRQGGNQPQHF.

The V call is TRBV29-1, the J call TRBJ2-1; D not certain. The V and J ends lost 1 base and 0 bases respectively, with 7 bases between them. The germline gives CDR1 SQVTM, CDR2 ANQGSEA. This CDR3 is 14 amino acids long. The CDR3 DNA sequence: TGCAGCGTTGAAGCAGGCGTCTCCTACAATGAGCAGTTCTTC. Its translation is CSVEAGVSYNEQFF.

The J gene is TRBJ2-5, the V gene TRBV21-1; the D call TRBD2 from the table was never checked on the DNA. TRBV21-1 counts as a pseudogene. The CDR3 spans 15 residues. In DNA form, the CDR3 reads TGTGCCAGCAGCAAAGATCCGGGGGGGCAGGAGACCCAGTACTTC. Translating gives CASSKDPGGQETQYF.

This clone came up a few times. CDR3 in DNA: TGTGCCAGCTCACCCTCGACAGGGGGGTACTCACCCCTCCACTTT. The encoded protein is CASSPSTGGYSPLHF. V and J are TRBV18 and TRBJ1-6; 9 nucleotides match TRBD1. With V trimmed by 3 bases and J by 10 bases, 7 bases remained unmatched. The CDR3 sequence is 15 residues long. Germline V gene lookup returns CDR1 KGHSH and CDR2 LQKENI.

This clone was observed a single time. This chain links TRBV28 with TRBJ2-5; D uncertain. Trimming removed 5 bases from V and 1 base from J, with 11 bases in between. CDR1 MDHEN and CDR2 SYDVKM come from the germline V gene. CDR3 length: 14 amino acids. CDR3 coding DNA: TGTGCCAGCAGTGAACCACGGGTCCAAGAGACCCAGTACTTC. Protein sequence: CASSEPRVQETQYF.

This chain connects TRBV4-1 to TRBJ1-4; D not certain. This CDR3 spans 13 amino acids. From germline, CDR1 is MGHRA and CDR2 YSYEKL. The V and J ends lost 1 base and 7 bases respectively, with 7 bases between them. DNA for the CDR3: TGCGCCAGCAGCCAAGTACGCAGTGAAAAACTGTTTTTT. This encodes CASSQVRSEKLFF.

This clone was seen a handful of times. The V call is TRBV19, the J call TRBJ1-5, with D possibly being TRBD1 (5 bases). CDR1 is LNHDA and CDR2 is SQIVND in the germline V gene (reference sequence). This CDR3 is built from 15 residues. Trimming removed 3 bases at V and 7 bases at J, with 16 bases between. DNA for the CDR3: TGTGCCAGTAGTATGGGAGGGGTAGCCAGGCAGCCCCAGCATTTT. Encoded protein: CASSMGGVARQPQHF.

This clone was counted between two and nine times. This chain connects TRBV6-5 to TRBJ2-1; 12 bases are a match to TRBD2. Germline-derived CDR1 and CDR2 are MNHEY and SVGAGI. The CDR3 runs 14 residues. V shed 7 bases and J 6 bases; nucleotides not matched to a gene: 4. Here the CDR3 reads CASNLAGGPNEQFF. The CDR3 nucleotides read TGTGCCAGCAACCTAGCGGGGGGGCCCAATGAGCAGTTCTTC.

The J gene is TRBJ2-7, the V gene TRBV11-3, with D unclear. The CDR3 runs 13 residues. With 3 bases removed from V and 0 bases from J, the gap between germline ends came to 6 bases. Germline V gives CDR1 SGHNT, CDR2 YENEEA. The CDR3 reads CASSFDTSYEQYF. DNA for the CDR3: TGTGCCAGCAGCTTCGACACCTCCTACGAGCAGTACTTC.

The V call is TRBV27, the J call TRBJ1-6; D is ambiguous. Trimming stripped 3 bases from V and 7 bases from J, with 4 bases between. The CDR3 consists of 12 residues. From germline, CDR1 is MNHEY and CDR2 SMNVEV (reference sequence). The CDR3 sequence: CASSFRNSPLHF. In DNA form, the CDR3 reads TGTGCCAGCAGTTTCCGGAATTCACCCCTCCACTTT.

The chain couples TRBV25-1 to TRBJ2-1; 13 bases align to TRBD2. Germline V gives CDR1 MGHDK, CDR2 SYGVNS. This CDR3 has 14 amino acids. Trimming took 5 bases from V and 7 from J; bases not matched to a gene: 2. CDR3 residues: CASSTSGRGNEQFF. CDR3 bases: TGTGCCAGCAGTACTAGCGGGAGGGGAAATGAGCAGTTCTTC.

The chain is built from TRBV2 and TRBJ1-1; D is unclear. There are 13 residues in the CDR3. Trimming took off 2 bases at V and 1 base at J, with 5 bases between the two ends. Germline CDR1 is SNHLY and CDR2 is FYNNEI. CDR3 sequence (DNA): TGTGCCAGCAGTGAACTCCCGAACACTGAAGCTTTCTTT. Its translation is CASSELPNTEAFF.

The chain couples TRBV15 to TRBJ2-4; 7 nucleotides line up with TRBD2. CDR1 and CDR2 from the germline V gene are LNHNV and YYDKDF (reference sequence). V was pared by 5 bases and J by 3 bases, with 7 bases of the junction left unmatched. The CDR3 is made up of 15 amino acids. This chain's CDR3 is CATSVAGAVKNIQYF. The CDR3 region has the DNA TGTGCCACCAGCGTGGCGGGAGCGGTCAAAAACATTCAGTACTTC.

The rearrangement links TRBV18 to TRBJ2-7, with 7 nucleotides matching TRBD1. The ends lost 5 bases at V and 3 bases at J; junction bases unmatched: 4. The CDR3 is 13 residues long. CDR1 and CDR2 (germline): KGHSH, LQKENI. The CDR3 sequence is CASSGDRGYEQYF. In DNA form, the CDR3 reads TGTGCCAGCTCAGGGGACAGAGGCTACGAGCAGTACTTC.

This clone is medium-sized in the sample. This chain joins TRBV7-9 and TRBJ1-5, with D maybe TRBD1 (6 bases). This CDR3 contains 13 residues. V was trimmed by 5 bases and J by 5 bases, leaving 10 bases between them. The germline CDR1 and CDR2 sequences are SEHNR and FQNEAQ (reference sequence). CDR3 sequence (DNA): TGTGCCAGCAGCACAGGGTGGGATCAGCCCCAGCATTTT. Translated, it gives CASSTGWDQPQHF.

This clone appeared a single time. V is TRBV4-2 and J is TRBJ2-3; TRBD2 matches 9 bases. CDR3 length: 16 residues. CDR1 is LGHNA and CDR2 is YNFKEQ in the germline V gene. V was pared by 4 bases and J by 7 bases, with 12 bases of the junction left unmatched. This CDR3 is CASSPMPGLAGNTQYF. CDR3 nucleotides: TGTGCCAGCAGCCCAATGCCGGGACTAGCTGGGAATACGCAGTATTTT.

This clone was counted between two and nine times. The gene calls are TRBV5-1 and TRBJ1-5; D not resolved. Germline V gives CDR1 SGHRS, CDR2 YFSETQ. This CDR3 has 14 residues. Trimming stripped 4 bases from V and 3 bases from J, with 11 bases between. The CDR3 coding sequence is TGCGCCAGCAGCCCACGAGGGCTCAATCAGCCCCAGCATTTT. It specifies CASSPRGLNQPQHF.